The 24 T cell receptor beta chains below come from one sample, sequenced in a study of OX40 agonist ivuxolimab in advanced cancers. The data were produced by immunoSEQ multiplex PCR, yet TCRdb's version contains in-frame clones alone and is incomplete. The sample contains about 70,000 clones, about 94% of which appear only once. Here the sequenced sample was CD4+ or CD8+ T cells sorted from blood, taken in a trial of the OX40 agonist ivuxolimab. These receptors came from an adult with an advanced solid tumor such as melanoma, head and neck, liver or kidney cancer.

The rearrangement uses TRBV5-1 and TRBJ1-1; weak D call: TRBD1 (5 bases). V was pared by 5 bases and J by 4 bases, with 18 bases between. The germline CDR1 and CDR2 sequences are SGHRS and YFSETQ. CDR3 length: 15 residues. As DNA, the CDR3 is TGCGCCAGCAGTTTGTCGGTGGGGGAGAGCACTGAAGCTTTCTTT. Its translation: CASSLSVGESTEAFF.

This chain uses TRBV19 with TRBJ1-3; TRBD1 aligns across 8 bases. The CDR3 contains 13 residues. Germline CDR1 is LNHDA and CDR2 is SQIVND (reference sequence). Trimming cost V 6 bases and J 8 bases; bases outside gene matches: 6. The CDR3 DNA is TGTGCCAGTAGCCTACAGGGGGGTCACACCATATATTTT. Translated, it gives CASSLQGGHTIYF.

V gene TRBV5-4 combines with J gene TRBJ2-7; D tentatively fits TRBD1 or TRBD2 (5 bases each). The length of the CDR3 is 14 residues. The germline V gene has CDR1 SGHNT and CDR2 YYREEE (reference sequence). Trimming pared 5 bases from V and 4 bases from J, leaving 16 bases between. The chain's CDR3 is CASRVWDRPYEQYF. The CDR3 region has the DNA TGTGCCAGCAGGGTTTGGGACCGACCTTACGAGCAGTACTTC.

This clone was detected a few times. The rearrangement links TRBV6-1 to TRBJ2-7, with D perhaps matching TRBD1 (7 bases). The CDR3 is 13 amino acids. Germline CDR1 and CDR2: MNHNS and SASEGT. Deletions cut 11 bases from V and 5 bases from J, with 19 bases between. CDR3 nucleotides: TGTGCCGGAGGGGACAGCTTAGTACACGAGCAGTACTTC. This encodes CAGGDSLVHEQYF.

This clone has a single count. The V call is TRBV10-3, the J call TRBJ2-7; D might be TRBD2 (5 bases). The germline CDR1 and CDR2 sequences are ENHRY and SYGVKD. V lost 6 bases, J lost 3 bases, and 15 bases lay in between. This CDR3 has 14 residues. For the CDR3, the DNA is TGTGCCATCAGCGAACCGGGAAATCTCTACGAGCAGTACTTC. Its protein product is CAISEPGNLYEQYF.

The chain links TRBV15 to TRBJ1-4; 10 bases line up with TRBD1. V gave up 3 bases and J gave up 7 bases; unmatched junction bases: 5. This CDR3 is built from 15 residues. Germline V CDR1 and CDR2: LNHNV, YYDKDF (reference sequence). The CDR3 nucleotides are TGTGCCACCAGCAGGGACAGGGGGTATGCTGAAAAACTGTTTTTT. It yields the protein CATSRDRGYAEKLFF.

V and J are TRBV28 and TRBJ2-2; D is possibly TRBD1 or TRBD2 (5 bases each). Germline CDR1 MDHEN, CDR2 SYDVKM. V lost 6 bases, J lost 4 bases, and 18 bases lay in between. The CDR3 runs 16 residues. The CDR3 spells CASSPFRGRITGELFF. The CDR3 nucleotides read TGTGCCAGCAGCCCCTTTCGGGGACGGATCACCGGGGAGCTGTTTTTT.

The CDR3 spells CAISDTRGYGYTF. The DNA of the CDR3 is TGTGCCATCAGTGACACTCGAGGCTATGGCTACACCTTC. The chain recombines TRBV10-3 with TRBJ1-2, with unresolved D. Looked up from germline, CDR1 is ENHRY and CDR2 is SYGVKD. The CDR3 is 13 residues long. V shed 3 bases and J shed 4 bases, with 9 bases lying between them.

V gene TRBV5-4 combines with J gene TRBJ1-1; D not certain. Trimming pared 6 bases from V and 2 bases from J, leaving 20 bases between. The CDR3 is 16 amino acids. Per the germline V gene, CDR1 is SGHNT and CDR2 is YYREEE (reference sequence). CDR3 in amino acids: CASTRSREGKNTEAFF. The CDR3 bases are TGTGCCAGCACCCGCTCGAGGGAGGGAAAAAACACTGAAGCTTTCTTT. Full variable domain (remainder filled in from reference TRBV5-4 and TRBJ1-1): ETGVTQSPTHLIKTRGQQVTLRCSSQSGHNTVSWYQQALGQGPQFIFQYYREEENGRGNFPPRFSGLQFPNYSSELNVNALELDDSALYLCASTRSREGKNTEAFFGQGTRLTVV.

The rearrangement uses TRBV7-9 and TRBJ2-5; 9 bases match TRBD1. This CDR3 has 15 residues. CDR1 is SEHNR, CDR2 FQNEAQ, per germline (reference sequence). The junction had 5 bases not matched to a gene; V was cut back by 4 bases and J by 2 bases. The DNA of the CDR3 is TGTGCCAGCAGCTCCACGGGACAGGGACAAGAGACCCAGTACTTC. It is translated as CASSSTGQGQETQYF.

The table lists this clone with a few counts. The rearrangement joins TRBV7-9 to TRBJ2-7; tentatively, D is TRBD1 or TRBD2 (7 bases each). Germline CDR1 reads SEHNR; CDR2 reads FQNEAQ (reference sequence). The ends were cut back, 4 bases at V and 3 bases at J, with 19 bases in the middle. The CDR3 spans 16 residues. The CDR3 DNA reads as TGTGCCAGCAGCTCAATCGGTTCAGGGGGGGTCTACGAGCAGTACTTC. This sequence encodes CASSSIGSGGVYEQYF.

This chain uses TRBV4-2 with TRBJ2-1; tentative D call: TRBD1 (6 bases). CDR3 length: 12 amino acids. V was clipped by 4 bases and J by 9 bases, with 10 bases between them. Germline V gene lookup returns CDR1 LGHNA and CDR2 YNFKEQ. The CDR3 sequence: CASSLGAGEQFF. DNA of the CDR3: TGTGCCAGCAGCCTGGGGGCGGGTGAGCAGTTCTTC.

The V call is TRBV7-9, the J call TRBJ1-1, with TRBD1 as a possible D gene (6 bases). Trimming removed 1 base from V and 0 bases from J, with 9 bases in between. CDR3 length: 15 amino acids. Germline V gene lookup returns CDR1 SEHNR and CDR2 FQNEAQ (reference sequence). The CDR3 DNA reads TGTGCCAGCAGCTTAGTTACAGGGATGAACACTGAAGCTTTCTTT. This translates into CASSLVTGMNTEAFF.

The V call is TRBV7-9, the J call TRBJ2-2, with 9 bases aligning to TRBD1. CDR3 size: 17 residues. Unmatched junction bases numbered 11, after V lost 5 bases and J lost 4 bases. Germline V lookup: CDR1 SEHNR, CDR2 FQNEAQ (reference sequence). The CDR3 loop is CASSHPGGDRVTGELFF. The CDR3 nucleotides read TGTGCCAGCAGCCACCCTGGGGGGGACAGGGTCACCGGGGAGCTGTTTTTT. Combining the CDR3 with reference TRBV7-9 and TRBJ2-2 gives the whole variable domain DTGVSQNPRHKITKRGQNVTFRCDPISEHNRLYWYRQTLGQGPEFLTYFQNEAQLEKSRLLSDRFSAERPKGSFSTLEIQRTEQGDSAMYLCASSHPGGDRVTGELFFGEGSRLTVL.

This chain connects TRBV13 to TRBJ2-7; D might be TRBD2 (6 bases). Germline V gene data show CDR1 as PRHDT and CDR2 as FYEKMQ (reference sequence). The CDR3 runs to 15 residues. V was cut by 4 bases and J by 4 bases, with 17 bases left in between. This CDR3 is CASSSLTRRGYEQYF. CDR3 DNA sequence: TGTGCCAGCAGCTCCCTGACTAGGCGGGGATACGAGCAGTACTTC.

V gene TRBV7-7 combines with J gene TRBJ2-1; perhaps TRBD2 as D (7 bases). V was pared by 1 base and J by 9 bases, with 13 bases between. The CDR3 is made up of 14 amino acids. Germline values: CDR1 SSHAT, CDR2 FNYEAQ (reference sequence). For the CDR3, the DNA is TGTGCCAGCAGCTTAGGTCGGGGGGCAGGTGAGCAGTTCTTC. Its translation: CASSLGRGAGEQFF.

V and J are TRBV5-1 and TRBJ2-7; 8 bases align to TRBD1. V was clipped by 3 bases and J by 3 bases; unmatched bases: 8. CDR1 and CDR2 from the germline V gene are SGHRS and YFSETQ. This CDR3 has 15 residues. CDR3 region: CASSYDRGTLYEQYF. Here the CDR3 DNA reads TGCGCCAGCAGCTATGACAGGGGAACTCTCTACGAGCAGTACTTC.

The chain carries TRBV19 and TRBJ1-2; 9 bases are shared with TRBD1. The V gene's germline CDR1 is LNHDA and CDR2 SQIVND (reference sequence). J gave up 6 bases and V 1 base, and 6 bases lay outside the gene matches. This CDR3 has 15 residues. The CDR3 DNA reads as TGTGCCAGTAGTATAGCCTGGACAGGGGTCGATGGCTACACCTTC. Its protein product is CASSIAWTGVDGYTF. The full variable domain, completed using reference TRBV19 and TRBJ1-2, is DGGITQSPKYLFRKEGQNVTLSCEQNLNHDAMYWYRQDPGQGLRLIYYSQIVNDFQKGDIAEGYSVSREKKESFPLTVTSAQKNPTAFYLCASSIAWTGVDGYTFGSGTRLTVV.

This clone has a single count. The chain combines TRBV6-5 with TRBJ2-7; D gene unclear. Germline values: CDR1 MNHEY, CDR2 SVGAGI. V lost 2 bases to trimming and J lost 3 bases, with 8 bases between them. The CDR3 runs to 13 residues. The chain's CDR3 is CASSYGLFYEQYF. Here the CDR3 DNA reads TGTGCCAGCAGTTACGGGCTCTTCTACGAGCAGTACTTC.

V usage is TRBV7-9 and J usage is TRBJ1-6; 10 bases match TRBD1. The CDR3 has 15 amino acids. Germline V gene lookup returns CDR1 SEHNR and CDR2 FQNEAQ (reference sequence). J gave up 8 bases and V 6 bases, and 7 bases lay outside the gene matches. CDR3: CASRLGQGEHSPLHF. As DNA, the CDR3 is TGTGCCAGCAGACTCGGACAGGGGGAACATTCACCCCTCCACTTT.

J is TRBJ2-1 and V is TRBV10-3; TRBD1 aligns across 12 bases. V shed 6 bases and J 6 bases; nucleotides not matched to a gene: 3. CDR3 length equals 14 residues. In germline, CDR1 is ENHRY, CDR2 SYGVKD. CDR3 DNA: TGTGCCATCAGGCCGGGACAGGGGGCCAATGAGCAGTTCTTC. Amino acid sequence: CAIRPGQGANEQFF.

The chain couples TRBV25-1 to TRBJ1-1; 8 bases fit TRBD1. CDR1 and CDR2 from the germline V gene are MGHDK and SYGVNS. The junction had 9 bases not matched to a gene; V was cut back by 4 bases and J by 11 bases. This CDR3 is 13 amino acids long. The CDR3 nucleotides read TGTGCCAGCAGTGCCGGACAGGGTCTGAAGGCTTTCTTT. As protein: CASSAGQGLKAFF.

The rearrangement uses TRBV5-1 and TRBJ2-3, with 9 bases lining up with TRBD1. The CDR3 runs to 17 residues. V lost 0 bases, J lost 2 bases, and 7 bases stayed unmatched. The germline gives CDR1 SGHRS, CDR2 YFSETQ. DNA for the CDR3: TGCGCCAGCAGCTTGGTCCCGGACAGGGGAATCACAGATACGCAGTATTTT. It translates to CASSLVPDRGITDTQYF.

This chain joins TRBV19 and TRBJ1-1; tentative D call: TRBD1 (5 bases). CDR1 is LNHDA, CDR2 SQIVND, per germline (reference sequence). This CDR3 is built from 14 residues. The V end lost 7 bases, the J end lost 0 bases, and 12 bases lay between the germline ends. CDR3 region: CASTWGPLNTEAFF. The CDR3 DNA reads as TGTGCCAGTACATGGGGACCCTTGAACACTGAAGCTTTCTTT.